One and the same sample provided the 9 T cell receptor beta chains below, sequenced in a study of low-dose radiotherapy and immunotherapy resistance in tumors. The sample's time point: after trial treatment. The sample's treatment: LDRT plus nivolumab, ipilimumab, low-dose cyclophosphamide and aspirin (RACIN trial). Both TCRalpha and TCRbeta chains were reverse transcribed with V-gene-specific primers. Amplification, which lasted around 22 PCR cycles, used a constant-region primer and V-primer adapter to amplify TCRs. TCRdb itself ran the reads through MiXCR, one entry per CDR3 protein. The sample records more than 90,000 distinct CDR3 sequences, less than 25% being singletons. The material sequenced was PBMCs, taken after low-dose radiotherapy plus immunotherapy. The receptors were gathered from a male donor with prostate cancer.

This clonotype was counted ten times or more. DNA of the CDR3: TGTGCCAGCAGCCAGGAGGGACTCCTGCACAATGAGCAGTTCTTC. It translates to CASSQEGLLHNEQFF. The rearrangement uses TRBV3-1 and TRBJ2-1, with a possible D match to TRBD2 (6 bases). From germline, CDR1 is LGHDT and CDR2 YNNKEL (reference sequence). Trimming took 3 bases from V and 5 from J, leaving 14 bases between them. This CDR3 has 15 residues.

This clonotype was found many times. DNA of the CDR3: TGCGCCAGCAGCCAAGCGGGGGCGGCTTTCTTT. Translation gives CASSQAGAAFF. The chain combines TRBV4-1 with TRBJ1-1; tentative D call: TRBD1 (6 bases). CDR3 length: 11 residues. Trimming took off 1 base at V and 11 bases at J, with 8 bases between the two ends. Germline CDR1 reads MGHRA; CDR2 reads YSYEKL.

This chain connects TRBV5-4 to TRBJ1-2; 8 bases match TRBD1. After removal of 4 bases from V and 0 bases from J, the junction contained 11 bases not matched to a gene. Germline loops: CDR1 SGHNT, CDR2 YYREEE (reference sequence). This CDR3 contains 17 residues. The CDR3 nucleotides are TGTGCCAGCAGCATCGGACAGGGTTTAGGATCTAACTATGGCTACACCTTC. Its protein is CASSIGQGLGSNYGYTF.

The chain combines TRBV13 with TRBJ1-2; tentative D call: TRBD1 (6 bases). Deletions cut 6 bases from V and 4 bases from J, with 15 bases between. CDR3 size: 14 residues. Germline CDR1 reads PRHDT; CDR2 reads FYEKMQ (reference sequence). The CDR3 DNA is TGTGCCAGCAGTGGGGGGCCAGAAGCCTATGGCTACACCTTC. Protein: CASSGGPEAYGYTF.

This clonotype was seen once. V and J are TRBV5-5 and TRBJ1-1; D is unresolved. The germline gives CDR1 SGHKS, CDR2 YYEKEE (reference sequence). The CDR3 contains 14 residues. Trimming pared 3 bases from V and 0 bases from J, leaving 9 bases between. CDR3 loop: CASSYPGLNTEAFF. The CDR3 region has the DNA TGTGCCAGCAGCTACCCGGGCTTGAACACTGAAGCTTTCTTT. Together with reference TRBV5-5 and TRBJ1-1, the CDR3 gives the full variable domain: DAGVTQSPTHLIKTRGQQVTLRCSPISGHKSVSWYQQVLGQGPQFIFQYYEKEERGRGNFPDRFSARQFPNYSSELNVNALLLGDSALYLCASSYPGLNTEAFFGQGTRLTVV.

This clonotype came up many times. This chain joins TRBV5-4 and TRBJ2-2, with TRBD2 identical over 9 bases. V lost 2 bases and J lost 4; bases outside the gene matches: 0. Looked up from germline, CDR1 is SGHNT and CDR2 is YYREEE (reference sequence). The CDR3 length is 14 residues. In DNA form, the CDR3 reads TGTGCCAGCAGCTTAGCGGGGGGCACCGGGGAGCTGTTTTTT. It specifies CASSLAGGTGELFF.

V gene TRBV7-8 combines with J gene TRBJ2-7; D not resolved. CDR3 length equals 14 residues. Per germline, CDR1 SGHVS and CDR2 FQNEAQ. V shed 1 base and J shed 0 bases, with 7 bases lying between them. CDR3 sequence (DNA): TGTGCCAGCAGCTTAGAAGGTTACTCCTACGAGCAGTACTTC. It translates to CASSLEGYSYEQYF.

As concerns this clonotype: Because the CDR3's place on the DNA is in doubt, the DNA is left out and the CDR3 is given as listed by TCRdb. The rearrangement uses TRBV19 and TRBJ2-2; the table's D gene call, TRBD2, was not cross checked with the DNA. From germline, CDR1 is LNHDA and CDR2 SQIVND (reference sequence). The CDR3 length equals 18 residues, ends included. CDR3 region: CASKGAPGQVNTGELFFF.

CDR3 residues: CASSVVSNEQFF. The CDR3 DNA sequence: TGTGCCAGCAGCGTAGTCTCCAATGAGCAGTTCTTC. The chain uses TRBV9 and TRBJ2-1, with D uncertain. Germline CDR1 and CDR2: SGDLS and YYNGEE. V lost 0 bases and J lost 6, with 4 bases in between. The CDR3 has 12 amino acids.